Listed below are T cell receptor beta chains from one sample, sequenced in a study of T-cell reconstitution after alpha-beta-depleted transplantation in children. Each CDR3 protein is one row after TCRdb ran MiXCR on the PCR reads. The sample contains roughly 100,000 distinct CDR3 sequences, 6.5% to 8.5% of which appear only once. The input for sequencing was PBMCs from the stem cell graft donor, taken from the stem cell graft. Receptor source: a human donor who donated a stem cell graft to a child with congenital amegakaryocytic thrombocytopenia. Both conserved end residues are part of each CDR3. Fields, in order: clone size, V gene, D gene, J gene, CDR3 DNA, CDR3 protein. A D gene is named only where the DNA matches it firmly. A clone size is listed for some rows: how often the clone was seen (once, few, many), or a class if it is expanded.

>many|TRBV3-1|NA|TRBJ1-2
TGTGCCAGCAGCCAAGATCACCGGGCGGGCGGCTACACCTTC
CASSQDHRAGGYTF
>many|TRBV7-9|NA|TRBJ2-7
TGTGCCAGCAGCCCCAGAGTAGGGGCCGGGGGCGAGCAGTACTTC
CASSPRVGAGGEQYF
>NA|TRBV15|NA|TRBJ2-3
TGTGCCACCAGTAAGAGGCGGGGAGACACAGATACGCAGTATTTT
CATSKRRGDTDTQYF
>many|TRBV6-5|NA|TRBJ1-1
TGTGCCAGCAGTAACATGAACACTGAAGCTTTCTTT
CASSNMNTEAFF
>many|TRBV7-2|TRBD1|TRBJ2-5
TGTGCCAGCAGCTTAGTGGGGACAGGGGGTATGGTAGAGACCCAGTACTTC
CASSLVGTGGMVETQYF
>many|TRBV7-9|NA|TRBJ2-1
TGTGCCAGCAGCTTAATCGGGGAAAGCAATGAGCAGTTCTTC
CASSLIGESNEQFF
>many|TRBV6-1|TRBD1|TRBJ1-5
TGTGCCAGCAGCGACAGGGAAGGGCAGCCCCAGCATTTT
CASSDREGQPQHF
>many|TRBV20-1|TRBD1|TRBJ2-2
TGCAGTGCTAGTCCCCGAACAGGGGACACCGGGGAGCTGTTTTTT
CSASPRTGDTGELFF
>once|TRBV7-6|NA|TRBJ2-1
TGTGCCAGCAGCTTGAGCGGGCCTTCCGGCAATGAGCAGTTCTTC
CASSLSGPSGNEQFF
>many|TRBV18|NA|TRBJ1-1
TGTGCCAGCTCACCTGTTGAGAACACTGAAGCTTTCTTT
CASSPVENTEAFF
>many|TRBV3-1|NA|TRBJ1-5
TGTGCCAGCAGCCAAGCCCAACATCAGCCCCAGCATTTT
CASSQAQHQPQHF
>many|TRBV6-1|NA|TRBJ1-1
TGTGCCAGCAGCGTGGACAGCGGCACTGAAGCTTTCTTT
CASSVDSGTEAFF
>many|TRBV3-1|NA|TRBJ2-2
TGTGCCAGCAGCCAAGGACTAGTATATTCCGGGGAGCTGTTTTTT
CASSQGLVYSGELFF
>many|TRBV6-1|NA|TRBJ1-1
TGTGCCAGCACCCCGGGAGGGAGCACTGAAGCTTTCTTT
CASTPGGSTEAFF
>many|TRBV20-1|NA|TRBJ2-2
TGCAGTGCTAGTTGGGGACTCCCGAACACCGGGGAGCTGTTTTTT
CSASWGLPNTGELFF
>many|TRBV5-1|TRBD1|TRBJ1-2
TGCGCCAGCAGGCGGGACAGCGACTATGGCTACACCTTC
CASRRDSDYGYTF
>NA|TRBV12-3/TRBV12-4|NA|TRBJ1-2
TGTACCAGCAGTTCCCCTACACCCGGGGTAGGACGGGGCTATGGCTACACCTTC
CTSSSPTPGVGRGYGYTF
>many|TRBV29-1|NA|TRBJ1-2
TGCAGCGTTAACGGCAACTATGGCTACACCTTC
CSVNGNYGYTF
>many|TRBV9|TRBD2|TRBJ2-7
TGTGCCAGCAGCGTCCATCCGGGACTAGCATCGGGCGAGCAGTACTTC
CASSVHPGLASGEQYF
>many|TRBV6-5|NA|TRBJ2-7
TGTGCCAGCAGTTACGAACCGGGGCACGAGAACGAGCAGTACTTC
CASSYEPGHENEQYF